A single sample is the source of the 25 T cell receptor beta chains below, sequenced in a study of early T cells in non-severe SARS-CoV-2 infection. TCRdb recomputed calls from the 5' RACE reads with MiXCR, one row per CDR3 protein. The top ten hold 5.5% to 7.5% of the sample, which has 70,000 to 85,000 distinct CDR3 sequences, over 10% seen once. Specimen: whole blood. These receptors came from an adult who was a healthcare worker with PCR-confirmed SARS-CoV-2 infection or an uninfected control (not recorded which).

This clonotype was seen a few times. CDR3 DNA sequence: TGCGCCAGGGGGGACAGCTCTGGAAACACCATATATTTT. Translated: CARGDSSGNTIYF. V is TRBV5-1 and J is TRBJ1-3, with 7 positions matching TRBD1. CDR3 length equals 13 residues. The germline V gene encodes CDR1 SGHRS and CDR2 YFSETQ. V shed 8 bases and J 0 bases; nucleotides not matched to a gene: 2.

This clonotype was detected a few times. At one end, the junction sequence differs from germline, possibly due to a read error. The chain uses TRBV7-7 and TRBJ1-4; D remains ambiguous. The CDR3 extends over 14 amino acids. The germline CDR1 and CDR2 sequences are SSHAT and FNYEAQ (reference sequence). CDR3 in DNA: TGTGCTAGCAGCCCAATCGGAGGGAATGAAAAACTGTTTTTT. Its translation: CASSPIGGNEKLFF. Based on the CDR3 plus reference TRBV7-7 and TRBJ1-4, the full variable domain is GAGVSQSPRYKVTKRGQDVTLRCDPISSHATLYWYQQALGQGPEFLTYFNYEAQPDKSGLPSDRFSAERPEGSISTLTIQRTEQRDSAMYRCASSPIGGNEKLFFGSGTQLSVL.

This clonotype was counted a few times. Here the CDR3 reads CASSLVDRASYTF. In nucleotides, the CDR3 is TGTGCCAGCAGTTTGGTAGACAGGGCAAGCTACACCTTC. The chain recombines TRBV28 with TRBJ1-2; 7 nucleotides align to TRBD1. The CDR3 has 13 residues. Germline V CDR1 and CDR2: MDHEN, SYDVKM. V gave up 3 bases and J gave up 9 bases; unmatched junction bases: 7.

There are many counts of this clonotype. The chain combines TRBV28 with TRBJ2-7; no clear D. Germline lookup yields CDR1 MDHEN and CDR2 SYDVKM. V was cut by 4 bases and J by 13 bases, with 17 bases left in between. The length of the CDR3 is 12 residues. The CDR3 sequence: CASSSTVRVGYF. For the CDR3, the DNA is TGTGCCAGCAGTTCCACGGTTAGGGTAGGATACTTC.

The sample holds a few counts of this clonotype. J is TRBJ2-2 and V is TRBV19; TRBD2 is a possible D gene (7 bases). Looked up from germline, CDR1 is LNHDA and CDR2 is SQIVND (reference sequence). The V and J ends lost 4 bases and 7 bases respectively, with 31 bases between them. The CDR3 extends over 20 amino acids. CDR3 DNA: TGTGCCAGTAGTAACACCTCCCCCGGGACACTCGGACGCGGGGGCGGGGAGCTGTTTTTT. Translating gives CASSNTSPGTLGRGGGELFF.

The chain has TRBV9 and TRBJ2-7; no clear D. The CDR3 is 13 residues long. Germline V gene sequence: CDR1 SGDLS, CDR2 YYNGEE. Trimming removed 3 bases from V and 2 bases from J, with 9 bases in between. The CDR3 is CASSEAPTYEQYF. DNA for the CDR3: TGTGCCAGCAGCGAGGCCCCCACCTACGAGCAGTACTTC.

The V call is TRBV24-1, the J call TRBJ2-2; no clear D gene. The CDR3 length is 17 residues. The ends were cut back, 2 bases at V and 4 bases at J, with 16 bases in the middle. Germline CDR1 reads KGHDR; CDR2 reads SFDVKD. This CDR3 is CATSDYHGVTGTGELFF. The CDR3 DNA reads TGTGCCACCAGTGATTACCACGGTGTAACGGGCACCGGGGAGCTGTTTTTT.

J is TRBJ2-5 and V is TRBV20-1; D is perhaps TRBD1 or TRBD2 (6 bases each). Trimming took off 4 bases at V and 5 bases at J, with 14 bases between the two ends. CDR1 is DFQATT, CDR2 SNEGSKA, per germline (reference sequence). This CDR3 is built from 13 residues. The CDR3 bases are TGCAGTGCTAAGGGGGGTACTTGGGAGACCCAGTACTTC. Encoded protein: CSAKGGTWETQYF.

The rearrangement joins TRBV19 to TRBJ2-1; 7 bases fit TRBD2. V gave up 7 bases and J gave up 5 bases; unmatched junction bases: 11. Looked up from germline, CDR1 is LNHDA and CDR2 is SQIVND (reference sequence). This CDR3 has 15 amino acids. The CDR3 loop reads CASIRQRECNNEQFF. CDR3 sequence (DNA): TGTGCCAGTATCCGCCAGCGGGAATGTAACAATGAGCAGTTCTTC. Combining the CDR3 with reference TRBV19 and TRBJ2-1 gives the whole variable domain DGGITQSPKYLFRKEGQNVTLSCEQNLNHDAMYWYRQDPGQGLRLIYYSQIVNDFQKGDIAEGYSVSREKKESFPLTVTSAQKNPTAFYLCASIRQRECNNEQFFGPGTRLTVL.

This clonotype has just a few counts. This chain joins TRBV20-1 and TRBJ2-7; TRBD2 might be the D (5 bases). V was clipped by 1 base and J by 2 bases, with 15 bases between them. Germline CDR1 DFQATT, CDR2 SNEGSKA (reference sequence). CDR3 length equals 15 residues. DNA for the CDR3: TGCAGTGCTAGAGCGGGGTACGGATCAACCTACGAGCAGTACTTC. Residues: CSARAGYGSTYEQYF.

The chain employs TRBV20-1 and TRBJ1-1, with D maybe TRBD1 (5 bases). Trimming stripped 5 bases from V and 2 bases from J, with 15 bases between. Looked up from germline, CDR1 is DFQATT and CDR2 is SNEGSKA (reference sequence). The CDR3 is made up of 14 amino acids. The CDR3 protein is CSAQSRGRNTEAFF. The CDR3 DNA follows: TGCAGTGCTCAAAGCCGGGGCAGAAACACTGAAGCTTTCTTT.

This clonotype was observed a few times. The J gene is TRBJ2-2, the V gene TRBV9; 10 nucleotides line up with TRBD1. Germline assignment: CDR1 SGDLS and CDR2 YYNGEE. The CDR3 spans 17 residues. The V segment lost 4 bases and the J segment 6 bases; nucleotides outside the gene matches: 12. The CDR3 coding sequence is TGTGCCAGCAGCCCCCGGGACAGGGGAGCGATGGCCGGGGAGCTGTTTTTT. As protein: CASSPRDRGAMAGELFF. The entire variable domain, with the rest obtained from reference TRBV9 and TRBJ2-2, is as follows: DSGVTQTPKHLITATGQRVTLRCSPRSGDLSVYWYQQSLDQGLQFLIQYYNGEERAKGNILERFSAQQFPDLHSELNLSSLELGDSALYFCASSPRDRGAMAGELFFGEGSRLTVL.

This clonotype has a handful of counts. The CDR3 loop is CASSPIIGDYGYTF. The DNA of the CDR3 is TGTGCCAGCAGCCCGATAATTGGCGACTATGGCTACACCTTC. The chain carries TRBV3-1 and TRBJ1-2; D is unclear. The CDR3 consists of 14 residues. Germline V gives CDR1 LGHDT, CDR2 YNNKEL (reference sequence). With 4 bases removed from V and 3 bases from J, the gap between germline ends came to 12 bases.

This clonotype came up a few times. This chain uses TRBV5-1 with TRBJ2-2; D not resolved. V was pared by 0 bases and J by 7 bases, with 10 bases between. Germline V gene data show CDR1 as SGHRS and CDR2 as YFSETQ. This CDR3 has 14 amino acids. The CDR3 coding sequence is TGCGCCAGCAGCTTGGGGCCGGTAGGCGGGGAGCTGTTTTTT. Its protein product is CASSLGPVGGELFF. The variable domain in full, completed from reference TRBV5-1 and TRBJ2-2, reads KAGVTQTPRYLIKTRGQQVTLSCSPISGHRSVSWYQQTPGQGLQFLFEYFSETQRNKGNFPGRFSGRQFSNSRSEMNVSTLELGDSALYLCASSLGPVGGELFFGEGSRLTVL.

This clonotype was seen a handful of times. The chain uses TRBV18 and TRBJ1-2, with D possibly being TRBD1 (5 bases). With 6 bases removed from V and 9 bases from J, the gap between germline ends came to 14 bases. The CDR3 runs 12 residues. The germline gives CDR1 KGHSH, CDR2 LQKENI. CDR3 protein: CASSAREDSYTF. The CDR3 region has the DNA TGTGCCAGCTCGGCCAGGGAGGATAGCTACACCTTC.

Many counts were recorded for this clonotype. This chain connects TRBV7-9 to TRBJ2-1, with D tentatively TRBD2 (6 bases). Germline V gene sequence: CDR1 SEHNR, CDR2 FQNEAQ (reference sequence). Trimming removed 3 bases at V and 7 bases at J, with 16 bases between. This CDR3 comprises 15 residues. CDR3 loop: CASSLSADAGNEQFF. CDR3 DNA sequence: TGTGCCAGCAGCTTGTCTGCCGACGCGGGGAATGAGCAGTTCTTC. Variable domain in full (rest from reference TRBV7-9 and TRBJ2-1): DTGVSQNPRHKITKRGQNVTFRCDPISEHNRLYWYRQTLGQGPEFLTYFQNEAQLEKSRLLSDRFSAERPKGSFSTLEIQRTEQGDSAMYLCASSLSADAGNEQFFGPGTRLTVL.

This clonotype was seen more than once but under ten times. This chain connects TRBV13 to TRBJ2-4, with 7 nucleotides matching TRBD1. V lost 4 bases, J lost 8 bases, and 2 bases stayed unmatched. Germline assignment: CDR1 PRHDT and CDR2 FYEKMQ (reference sequence). The CDR3 is made up of 12 amino acids. The DNA of the CDR3 is TGTGCCAGCAGCTCGGACAGGTACATTCAGTACTTC. This codes for CASSSDRYIQYF.

The CDR3: CSATGNNEQFF. DNA of the CDR3: TGCAGTGCTACCGGGAACAATGAGCAGTTCTTC. This chain connects TRBV20-1 to TRBJ2-1, with D perhaps matching TRBD2 (5 bases). Germline assignment: CDR1 DFQATT and CDR2 SNEGSKA (reference sequence). This CDR3 has 11 amino acids. Trimming took 4 bases from V and 5 from J, leaving 6 bases between them.

The chain carries TRBV3-1 and TRBJ2-7; TRBD1 or TRBD2 may be the D gene (5 bases each). Germline lookup yields CDR1 LGHDT and CDR2 YNNKEL (reference sequence). The CDR3 spans 13 residues. The germline V and J ends were trimmed by 4 bases and 6 bases, with 13 bases remaining between them. CDR3 sequence (DNA): TGTGCCAGCAGCCCCGCATTCGGGGCCGAGCAGTACTTC. Its protein product is CASSPAFGAEQYF.

The chain uses TRBV29-1 and TRBJ1-2; D is unclear. This CDR3 spans 10 amino acids. CDR1 is SQVTM, CDR2 ANQGSEA, per germline. V was clipped by 4 bases and J by 8 bases, with 8 bases between them. The CDR3 sequence is CSVGTGGYTF. The CDR3 coding sequence is TGCAGCGTTGGGACCGGGGGCTACACCTTC. The full variable domain, completed using reference TRBV29-1 and TRBJ1-2, is SAVISQKPSRDICQRGTSLTIQCQVDSQVTMMFWYRQQPGQSLTLIATANQGSEATYESGFVIDKFPISRPNLTFSTLTVSNMSPEDSSIYLCSVGTGGYTFGSGTRLTVV.

The gene calls are TRBV12-3 or TRBV12-4 and TRBJ2-1; 9 bases fit TRBD1. The junction had 7 bases not matched to a gene; V was cut back by 4 bases and J by 6 bases. CDR3 length: 15 amino acids. Here the CDR3 DNA reads TGTGCCAGCAGTTACTCGGGACAGGGAGTCAATGAGCAGTTCTTC. Residues: CASSYSGQGVNEQFF.

This clonotype was picked up a small number of times. The CDR3 loop is CASSDQGIAYEQYF. CDR3 nucleotides: TGCGCCAGCAGTGATCAGGGAATTGCCTACGAGCAGTACTTC. The gene calls are TRBV5-1 and TRBJ2-7, with D tentatively TRBD1 (5 bases). This CDR3 spans 14 amino acids. Trimming removed 5 bases from V and 2 bases from J, with 14 bases in between. Looked up from germline, CDR1 is SGHRS and CDR2 is YFSETQ.

In DNA, the CDR3 is TGCAGCGTCGCTGGAGGTGGGGGTTCCGGAAACACCATATATTTT. Its translation is CSVAGGGGSGNTIYF. V is TRBV29-1 and J is TRBJ1-3; possible D gene TRBD1, 5 bases. The CDR3 has 15 residues. The germline V gene has CDR1 SQVTM and CDR2 ANQGSEA. V lost 6 bases and J lost 4, with 19 bases in between.

This chain uses TRBV11-2 with TRBJ2-4; D is unresolved. V lost 4 bases and J lost 0, with 7 bases in between. The germline CDR1 and CDR2 sequences are SGHAT and FQNNGV. This CDR3 contains 14 residues. For the CDR3, the DNA is TGTGCCAGCAGCTATACAACAGCCAAAAACATTCAGTACTTC. Translating gives CASSYTTAKNIQYF.

This clonotype was picked up one time. CDR3 region: CASSPNSQANYGYTF. The CDR3 DNA is TGTGCCAGTAGTCCCAACAGCCAAGCTAACTATGGCTACACCTTC. The chain is built from TRBV19 and TRBJ1-2; no definite D call. V was pared by 5 bases and J by 0 bases, with 13 bases between. The CDR3 sequence is 15 residues long. CDR1 and CDR2 (germline): LNHDA, SQIVND (reference sequence).